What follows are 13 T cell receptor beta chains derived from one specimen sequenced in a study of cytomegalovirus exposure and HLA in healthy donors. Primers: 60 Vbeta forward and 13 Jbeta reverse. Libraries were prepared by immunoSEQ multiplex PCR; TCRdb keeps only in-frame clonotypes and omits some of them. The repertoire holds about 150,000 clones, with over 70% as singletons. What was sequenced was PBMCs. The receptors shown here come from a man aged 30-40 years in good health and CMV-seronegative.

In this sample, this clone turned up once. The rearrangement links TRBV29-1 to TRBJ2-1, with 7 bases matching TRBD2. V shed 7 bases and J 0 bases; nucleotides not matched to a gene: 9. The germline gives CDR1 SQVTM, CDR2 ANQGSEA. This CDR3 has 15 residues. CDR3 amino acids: CSGLGGISSYNEQFF. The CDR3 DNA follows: TGCAGCGGCCTCGGGGGGATAAGCTCCTACAATGAGCAGTTCTTC.

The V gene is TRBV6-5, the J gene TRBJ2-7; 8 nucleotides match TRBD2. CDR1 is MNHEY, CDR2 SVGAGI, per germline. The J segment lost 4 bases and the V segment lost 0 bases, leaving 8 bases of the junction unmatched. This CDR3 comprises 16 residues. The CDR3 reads CASSYSHYSGSYEQYF. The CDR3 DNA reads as TGTGCCAGCAGTTACTCCCACTACAGCGGGAGTTACGAGCAGTACTTC.

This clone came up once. The CDR3 loop reads CASSPTAGDLYNEQFF. The CDR3 DNA follows: TGTGCCAGCTCACCCACGGCGGGAGATCTTTACAATGAGCAGTTCTTC. This chain joins TRBV18 and TRBJ2-1; 7 nucleotides agree with TRBD2. The CDR3 is 16 residues long. Germline loops: CDR1 KGHSH, CDR2 LQKENI. The ends lost 3 bases at V and 4 bases at J; junction bases unmatched: 9.

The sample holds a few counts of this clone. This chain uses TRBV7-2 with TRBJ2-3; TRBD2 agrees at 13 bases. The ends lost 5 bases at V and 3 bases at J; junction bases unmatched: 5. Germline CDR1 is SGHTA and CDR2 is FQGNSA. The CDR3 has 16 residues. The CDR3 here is CASSTRLAGGTDTQYF. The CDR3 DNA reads TGTGCCAGCAGCACCCGACTAGCGGGAGGAACAGATACGCAGTATTTT.

In DNA, the CDR3 is TGTGCCAGCAGCGTAGGCGGGGGAGGCACTGAAGCTTTCTTT. Protein: CASSVGGGGTEAFF. This chain joins TRBV9 and TRBJ1-1, with D perhaps matching TRBD1 (5 bases). Germline values: CDR1 SGDLS, CDR2 YYNGEE. V was trimmed by 0 bases and J by 4 bases, leaving 10 bases between them. The CDR3 extends over 14 amino acids.

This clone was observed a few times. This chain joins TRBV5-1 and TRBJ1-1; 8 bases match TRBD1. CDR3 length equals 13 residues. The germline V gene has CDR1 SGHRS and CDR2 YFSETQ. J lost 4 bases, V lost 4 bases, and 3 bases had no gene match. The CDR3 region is CASSLTGATEAFF. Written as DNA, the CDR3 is TGCGCCAGCAGCCTGACAGGGGCCACTGAAGCTTTCTTT.

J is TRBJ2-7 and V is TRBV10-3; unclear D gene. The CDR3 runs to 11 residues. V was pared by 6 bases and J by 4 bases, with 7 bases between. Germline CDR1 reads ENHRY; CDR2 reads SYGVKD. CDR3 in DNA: TGTGCCATCAGGAGTGAATACGAGCAGTACTTC. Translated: CAIRSEYEQYF.

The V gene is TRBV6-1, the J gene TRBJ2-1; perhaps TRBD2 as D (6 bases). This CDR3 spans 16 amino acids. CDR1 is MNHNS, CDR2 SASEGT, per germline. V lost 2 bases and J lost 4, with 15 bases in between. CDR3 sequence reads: CASSEPRASAYNEQFF. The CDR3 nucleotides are TGTGCCAGCAGTGAACCTCGGGCTAGCGCATACAATGAGCAGTTCTTC.

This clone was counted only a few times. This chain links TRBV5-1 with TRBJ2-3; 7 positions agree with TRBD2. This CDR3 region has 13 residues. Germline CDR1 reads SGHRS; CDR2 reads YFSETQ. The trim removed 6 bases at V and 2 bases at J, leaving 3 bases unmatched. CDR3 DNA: TGCGCCAGCAAACGGGAGGTCACAGATACGCAGTATTTT. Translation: CASKREVTDTQYF.

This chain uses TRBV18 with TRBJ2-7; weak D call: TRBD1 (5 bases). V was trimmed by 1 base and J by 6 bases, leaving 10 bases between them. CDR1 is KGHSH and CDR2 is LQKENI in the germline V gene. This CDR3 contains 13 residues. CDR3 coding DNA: TGTGCCAGCTCACCACATGGGGCAGGCGAGCAGTACTTC. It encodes CASSPHGAGEQYF.

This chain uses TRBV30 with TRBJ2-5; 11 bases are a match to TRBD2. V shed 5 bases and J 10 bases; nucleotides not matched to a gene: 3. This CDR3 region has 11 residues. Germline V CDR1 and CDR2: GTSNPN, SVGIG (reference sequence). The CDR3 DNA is TGTGCCTGGGGACTAGCGGGCTTCCAGTACTTC. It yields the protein CAWGLAGFQYF.

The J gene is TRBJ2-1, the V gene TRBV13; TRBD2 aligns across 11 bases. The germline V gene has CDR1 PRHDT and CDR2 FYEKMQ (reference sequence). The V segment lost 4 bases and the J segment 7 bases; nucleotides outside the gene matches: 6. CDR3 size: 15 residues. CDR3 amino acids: CASSSPGLADNEQFF. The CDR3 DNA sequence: TGTGCCAGCAGCTCGCCGGGACTAGCGGATAATGAGCAGTTCTTC.

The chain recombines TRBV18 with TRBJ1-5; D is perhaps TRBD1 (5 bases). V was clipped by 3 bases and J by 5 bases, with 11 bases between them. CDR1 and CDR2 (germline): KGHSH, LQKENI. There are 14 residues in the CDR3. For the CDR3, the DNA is TGTGCCAGCTCACCCAGACAGACAGATCAGCCCCAGCATTTT. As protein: CASSPRQTDQPQHF.